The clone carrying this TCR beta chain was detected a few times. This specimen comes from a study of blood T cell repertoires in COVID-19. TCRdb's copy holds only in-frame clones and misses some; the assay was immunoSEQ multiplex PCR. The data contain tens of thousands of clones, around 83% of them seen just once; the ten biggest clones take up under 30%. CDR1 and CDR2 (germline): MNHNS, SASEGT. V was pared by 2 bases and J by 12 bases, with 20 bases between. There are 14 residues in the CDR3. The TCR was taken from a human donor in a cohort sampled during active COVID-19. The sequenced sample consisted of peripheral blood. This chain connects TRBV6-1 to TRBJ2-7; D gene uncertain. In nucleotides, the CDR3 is TGTGCCAGCAGTGAATTGACGGCTTTTTATCCAGGGTACTTC. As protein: CASSELTAFYPGYF.